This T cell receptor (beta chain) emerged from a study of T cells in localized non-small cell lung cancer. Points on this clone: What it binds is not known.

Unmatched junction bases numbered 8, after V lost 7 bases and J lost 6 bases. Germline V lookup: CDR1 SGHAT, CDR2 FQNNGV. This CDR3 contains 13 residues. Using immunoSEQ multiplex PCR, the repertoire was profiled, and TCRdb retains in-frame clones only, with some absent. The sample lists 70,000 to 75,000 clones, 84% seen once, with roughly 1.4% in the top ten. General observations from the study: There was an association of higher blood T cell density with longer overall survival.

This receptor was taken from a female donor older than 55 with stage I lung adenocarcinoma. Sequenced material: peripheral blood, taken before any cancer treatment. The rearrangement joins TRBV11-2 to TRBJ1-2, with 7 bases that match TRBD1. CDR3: CASTLDRDNGYTF. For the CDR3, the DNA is TGTGCCAGCACCCTAGACAGGGACAATGGCTACACCTTC.